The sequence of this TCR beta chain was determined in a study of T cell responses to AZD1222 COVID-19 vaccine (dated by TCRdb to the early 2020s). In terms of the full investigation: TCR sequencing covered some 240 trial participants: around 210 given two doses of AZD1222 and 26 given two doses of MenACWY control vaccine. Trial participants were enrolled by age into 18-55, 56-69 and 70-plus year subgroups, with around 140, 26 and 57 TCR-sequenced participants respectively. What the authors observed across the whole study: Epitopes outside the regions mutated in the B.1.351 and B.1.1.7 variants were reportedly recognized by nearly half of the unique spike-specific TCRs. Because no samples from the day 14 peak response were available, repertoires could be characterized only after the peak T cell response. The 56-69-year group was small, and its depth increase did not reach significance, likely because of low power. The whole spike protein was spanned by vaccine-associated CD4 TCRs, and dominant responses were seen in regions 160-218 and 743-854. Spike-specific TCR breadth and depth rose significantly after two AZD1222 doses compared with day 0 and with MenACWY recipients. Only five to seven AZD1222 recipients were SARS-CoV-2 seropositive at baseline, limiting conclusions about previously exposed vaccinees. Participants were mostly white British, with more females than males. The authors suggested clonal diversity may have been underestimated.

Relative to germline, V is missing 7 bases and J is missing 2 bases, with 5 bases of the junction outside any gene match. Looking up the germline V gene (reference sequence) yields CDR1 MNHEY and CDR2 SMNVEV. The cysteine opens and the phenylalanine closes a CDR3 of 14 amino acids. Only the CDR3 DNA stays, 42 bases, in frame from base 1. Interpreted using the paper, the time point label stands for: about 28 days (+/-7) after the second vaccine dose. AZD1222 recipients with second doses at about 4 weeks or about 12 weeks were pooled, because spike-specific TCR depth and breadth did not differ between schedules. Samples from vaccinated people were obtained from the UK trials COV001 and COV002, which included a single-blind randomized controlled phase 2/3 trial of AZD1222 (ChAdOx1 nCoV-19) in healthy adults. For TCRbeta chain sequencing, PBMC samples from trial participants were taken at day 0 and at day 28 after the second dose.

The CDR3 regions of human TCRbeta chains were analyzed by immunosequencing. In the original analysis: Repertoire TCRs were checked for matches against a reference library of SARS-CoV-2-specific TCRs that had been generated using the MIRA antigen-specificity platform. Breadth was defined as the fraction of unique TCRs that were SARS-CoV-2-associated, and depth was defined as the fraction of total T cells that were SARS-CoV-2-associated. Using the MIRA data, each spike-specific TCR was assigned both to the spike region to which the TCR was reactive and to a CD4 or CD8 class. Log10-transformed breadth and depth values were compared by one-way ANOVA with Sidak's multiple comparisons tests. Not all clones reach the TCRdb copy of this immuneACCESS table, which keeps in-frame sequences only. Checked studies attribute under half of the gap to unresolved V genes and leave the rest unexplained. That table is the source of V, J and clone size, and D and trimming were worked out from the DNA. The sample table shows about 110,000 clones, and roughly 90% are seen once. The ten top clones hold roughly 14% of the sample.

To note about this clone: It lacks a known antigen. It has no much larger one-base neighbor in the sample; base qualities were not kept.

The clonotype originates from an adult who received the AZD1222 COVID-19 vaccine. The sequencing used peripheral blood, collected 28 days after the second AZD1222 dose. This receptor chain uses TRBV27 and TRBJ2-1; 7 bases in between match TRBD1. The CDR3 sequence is CASTVGGPYNEQFF. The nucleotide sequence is TGTGCCAGCACCGTAGGGGGCCCCTACAATGAGCAGTTCTTC.